What follows describes a single T cell receptor (beta chain). Its antigen remains unidentified. The sample comes from a study of identical twins. Study results and limitations: Out-of-frame alpha sequences common to twins exhibited an excess of low generation probability. Compared with models, monozygotic twins showed more out-of-frame TCR alpha sharing.

Trimming took 0 bases from V and 9 from J, leaving 12 bases between them. This CDR3 contains 13 residues. Germline V gene lookup returns CDR1 DFQATT and CDR2 SNEGSKA (reference sequence). TCRdb called the 5' RACE reads again in MiXCR, with one record for every CDR3 protein. The table has 700,000 or so distinct CDR3 sequences, less than 25% seen once. These data are also associated with another study on T cells expressing NK-cell markers. That work adds: Eight donors were sequenced, seven testing HCMV-seropositive and one testing seronegative.

This clonotype was sampled from a woman aged 18 to 35 in good health. What was sequenced was PBMCs. The genes are TRBV20-1 and TRBJ2-4; D is undetermined. The CDR3 sequence is CSARDELKAIQYF. DNA for the CDR3: TGCAGTGCTAGAGATGAACTAAAGGCCATTCAGTACTTC.